This T cell receptor (beta chain) was observed in a study of control samples from healthy donors and cancer patients. Sequencing used immunoSEQ multiplex PCR; TCRdb keeps in-frame clones, though not all of them. Altogether about 160,000 clones are present, around 96% being singletons, with the ten largest covering 1%. The receptor was isolated from a woman aged 25 to 45 in good health. Sequenced input: blood.

CDR3 region: CASSPGQGALENIQYF. The DNA for the CDR3 is TGTGCCAGCAGCCCAGGACAGGGGGCTCTTGAAAACATTCAGTACTTC. V and J are TRBV9 and TRBJ2-4, with 11 bases lining up with TRBD1. The CDR3 extends over 16 amino acids. The V and J ends lost 4 bases and 5 bases, in that order; junction bases with no gene match: 8. Germline CDR1 reads SGDLS; CDR2 reads YYNGEE.